This TCR beta chain was recorded in a study of T cells and Merkel cell carcinoma outcomes. The CDR3 length is 15 residues. The V gene end was trimmed by 2 bases and the J gene end by 9 bases; junction bases not matched to a gene: 6. Germline loops: CDR1 SGHRS, CDR2 YFSETQ. Clones were read by immunoSEQ multiplex PCR, and TCRdb kept only the in-frame ones, dropping some. The sample yields roughly 15,000 clones, over 85% seen once. The gene calls are TRBV5-1 and TRBJ2-1; TRBD2 matches at 12 bases. The sequenced sample was tumor tissue from Merkel cell carcinoma. This receptor was identified in a human donor with Merkel cell carcinoma. DNA of the CDR3: TGCGCCAGCAGCTTAGACCCGGGACTAGCGGGTGAGCAGTTCTTC. This gives the protein CASSLDPGLAGEQFF.